The 13 T cell receptor beta chains presented below share a single source sample, sequenced in a study of shared clonotypes between healthy human individuals. The assay was immunoSEQ multiplex PCR, and TCRdb's table has in-frame clones only and misses some. The sample includes some 2.3 million clones, roughly 93% seen only once; the top ten take about 0.37%. The source material was naive CD4+ T cells from PBMCs. Described subset: CD45RA+ positively selected. The receptors here all came from a man between 18 and 35 years old in good health. Some clones in this sample may be carry-over from other donors' samples.

Turning to this clone: The identical CDR3 is also encoded by other nucleotide sequences in the sample. The V gene is TRBV5-4, the J gene TRBJ2-1; TRBD1 aligns across 8 bases. This CDR3 contains 15 residues. Germline V gives CDR1 SGHNT, CDR2 YYREEE (reference sequence). Losses at the gene ends were 2 bases for V and 0 bases for J; bases not matched to a gene: 1. CDR3 nucleotides: TGTGCCAGCAGCTTAACAGGGGGCTCCTACAATGAGCAGTTCTTC. It codes for CASSLTGGSYNEQFF.

The chain joins TRBV7-9 to TRBJ1-1; tentatively, D is TRBD1 (5 bases). The CDR3 length is 14 residues. Germline V gene sequence: CDR1 SEHNR, CDR2 FQNEAQ (reference sequence). Trimming stripped 2 bases from V and 1 base from J, with 8 bases between. The CDR3 sequence is CASSLRTPNTEAFF. CDR3 sequence (DNA): TGTGCCAGCAGCTTACGGACACCGAACACTGAAGCTTTCTTT.

The rearrangement uses TRBV11-2 and TRBJ2-1; D is uncertain. Trimming stripped 4 bases from V and 4 bases from J, with 8 bases between. Per the germline V gene, CDR1 is SGHAT and CDR2 is FQNNGV. The CDR3 is 13 amino acids. As DNA, the CDR3 is TGTGCCAGCAGCTCTGGCGGATACAATGAGCAGTTCTTC. This gives the protein CASSSGGYNEQFF.

This chain connects TRBV7-6 to TRBJ2-2; 9 bases match TRBD2. The germline CDR1 and CDR2 sequences are SGHVS and FNYEAQ. The CDR3 runs 16 residues. Unmatched junction bases numbered 7, after V lost 2 bases and J lost 6 bases. In nucleotides, the CDR3 is TGTGCCAGCAGCTTAAGGGCTAGCGGGACCGCCGGGGAGCTGTTTTTT. Translating it yields CASSLRASGTAGELFF.

The rearrangement joins TRBV6-1 to TRBJ2-5; D gene uncertain. CDR3 length equals 14 residues. The germline V gene has CDR1 MNHNS and CDR2 SASEGT. The V and J ends lost 2 bases and 0 bases respectively, with 7 bases between them. The CDR3 spells CASSERHYQETQYF. The CDR3 nucleotides read TGTGCCAGCAGTGAACGGCATTACCAAGAGACCCAGTACTTC.

This clone was seen once. The chain has TRBV6-6 and TRBJ2-1, with 8 bases lining up with TRBD1. The CDR3 sequence is 15 residues long. V gave up 0 bases and J gave up 7 bases; unmatched junction bases: 5. Germline V lookup: CDR1 MNHNY, CDR2 SVGAGI (reference sequence). In DNA, the CDR3 is TGTGCCAGCAGTTACTCGAGGACAGGGATTAATGAGCAGTTCTTC. Its protein product is CASSYSRTGINEQFF.

The V call is TRBV28, the J call TRBJ2-6; 8 bases fit TRBD2. Germline V gene data show CDR1 as MDHEN and CDR2 as SYDVKM. J was trimmed by 2 bases and V by 4 bases; bases with no gene match: 7. The CDR3 consists of 17 residues. CDR3 amino acids: CASSWGLVHTGANVLTF. The CDR3 nucleotides are TGTGCCAGCAGTTGGGGACTAGTGCACACTGGGGCCAACGTCCTGACTTTC.

This sequence joins TRBV23-1 and TRBJ1-2, with TRBD1 matching over 7 bases. TRBV23-1 is noted as an ORF with a role that remains uncertain. The CDR3 is 17 amino acids. V lost 8 bases, J lost 3 bases, and 18 bases stayed unmatched. Written as DNA, the CDR3 is TGCGCCAGCCGCGTGGGGACAGTGACCCTCCGGCACTATGGCTACACCTTC. Protein: CASRVGTVTLRHYGYTF.

Comments on this clone: Other DNA sequences of this sample code for an identical CDR3. The chain recombines TRBV15 with TRBJ2-2; D is ambiguous. This CDR3 contains 12 residues. Trimming stripped 1 base from V and 4 bases from J, with 1 base between. Germline loops: CDR1 LNHNV, CDR2 YYDKDF (reference sequence). The CDR3 loop is CATSRVTGELFF. In DNA, the CDR3 is TGTGCCACCAGCAGAGTCACCGGGGAGCTGTTTTTT.

This chain uses TRBV27 with TRBJ2-3; D is possibly TRBD2 (5 bases). Trimming took off 5 bases at V and 2 bases at J, with 20 bases between the two ends. This CDR3 has 17 residues. Germline lookup yields CDR1 MNHEY and CDR2 SMNVEV (reference sequence). The CDR3 region has the DNA TGTGCCAGCAGTCGCCGCACCACTAGACTTTACACAGATACGCAGTATTTT. Encoded protein: CASSRRTTRLYTDTQYF.

A word on this clone: Different DNA sequences within this sample yield the same CDR3. The V and J genes are TRBV11-3 and TRBJ2-7; 9 bases fit TRBD1. Germline CDR1 SGHNT, CDR2 YENEEA. V was pared by 5 bases and J by 4 bases, with 3 bases of the junction left unmatched. The length of the CDR3 is 13 residues. For the CDR3, the DNA is TGTGCCAGCAGCAGGGGACAGGGATACGAGCAGTACTTC. This gives the protein CASSRGQGYEQYF.

This clone was observed once. The chain combines TRBV6-5 with TRBJ1-1; TRBD1 matches at 9 bases. V shed 4 bases, J shed 4 bases, and the junction held 7 bases outside the gene matches. The CDR3 spans 15 residues. Germline V CDR1 and CDR2: MNHEY, SVGAGI. CDR3 sequence (DNA): TGTGCCAGCAGTTTAAACAGGGGGCGGATCACTGAAGCTTTCTTT. Residues: CASSLNRGRITEAFF.

J is TRBJ2-5 and V is TRBV5-1; the D gene is possibly TRBD1 (6 bases). Germline V gene lookup returns CDR1 SGHRS and CDR2 YFSETQ. This CDR3 spans 15 amino acids. V dropped 4 bases and J dropped 1 base, with 14 bases sitting between them. CDR3 loop: CASSLGNRVQETQYF. The CDR3 DNA sequence: TGCGCCAGCAGCCTGGGGAACAGGGTCCAAGAGACCCAGTACTTC. The whole variable domain, remainder taken from reference TRBV5-1 and TRBJ2-5, is KAGVTQTPRYLIKTRGQQVTLSCSPISGHRSVSWYQQTPGQGLQFLFEYFSETQRNKGNFPGRFSGRQFSNSRSEMNVSTLELGDSALYLCASSLGNRVQETQYFGPGTRLLVL.